Listed below are T cell receptor beta chains from one sample, sequenced in a study of T cells in Graves' hyperthyroidism and ophthalmopathy. TCRdb re-analysed the multiplex PCR reads in MiXCR, keeping a single row per CDR3 protein. The sample shows around 600,000 distinct CDR3 sequences, roughly 15% of them seen only once. The sequenced sample was blood. The receptor set was obtained from a woman in her forties or fifties with Graves' ophthalmopathy. Each CDR3 is given with its conserved first and last residue. Fields, in order: CDR3 DNA, CDR3 protein, D gene, clone size, V gene, J gene. D genes are given only for firm matches. Some rows mark clone size as missing; the rest say once, few, many or name a class of expanded clone.

TGTGCCAGCAGTTTATCTTTTAGCGGGAGATGGCGGGAGCAGTTCTTC	CASSLSFSGRWREQFF	TRBD2	many	TRBV28	TRBJ2-1
TGTGCCAGCAGCCAAGGTGGTCTCCCGAACACTGAAGCTTTCTTT	CASSQGGLPNTEAFF	.	.	TRBV14	TRBJ1-1
TGTGCCAGCAGTCTTCCGGACACTGACAGCGCCGAGCAGTACTTC	CASSLPDTDSAEQYF	.	many	TRBV28	TRBJ2-7
TGTGCCAGCAGCCAAGATTCCGGATTAGCCACGCAGTATTTT	CASSQDSGLATQYF	.	few	TRBV14	TRBJ2-3
TGTGCCACCAGTGAGCCAGGGAGCAATCAGCCCCAGCATTTT	CATSEPGSNQPQHF	.	.	TRBV24-1	TRBJ1-5
TGTGCCAGCAGCCAAGGGCAAGGGTCGACTGAAGCTTTCTTT	CASSQGQGSTEAFF	.	many	TRBV3-1	TRBJ1-1
TGTGCCAGCAGCTTGTTACTAGCGGGAGGGCCTTTACAAGAGACCCAGTACTTC	CASSLLLAGGPLQETQYF	TRBD2	.	TRBV5-8	TRBJ2-5
TGTGCCAGCCTAAGGGCGGGAGGAGAGACCCAGTACTTC	CASLRAGGETQYF	TRBD2	.	TRBV18	TRBJ2-5
TGTGCCAGTACTGGGACAGGGAAAGAGACCCAGTACTTC	CASTGTGKETQYF	TRBD1	.	TRBV19	TRBJ2-5
TGTGCCAGCAGCCCACCCAGGGGGAACACTGAAGCTTTCTTT	CASSPPRGNTEAFF	.	many	TRBV28	TRBJ1-1
TGTGCCAGCAGCCCAAGAGGGACGGGAGTTATAGACGAGCAGTACTTC	CASSPRGTGVIDEQYF	.	.	TRBV7-9	TRBJ2-7
TGTGCCAGTAGTATAGCTACAGGCAATTCCTACGAGCAGTACTTC	CASSIATGNSYEQYF	.	many	TRBV19	TRBJ2-7
TGTGCCTGGCACACAGGGGGCGGAGAAAAACTGTTTTTT	CAWHTGGGEKLFF	TRBD1	many	TRBV30	TRBJ1-4
TGTGCCAGCAGTTACGGTGCCGGGACAGGGGACACAGATACGCAGTATTTT	CASSYGAGTGDTDTQYF	TRBD1	.	TRBV6-9	TRBJ2-3
TGTGCCAGCAGCTTAGCTAGTAGTCTAGCGGGAGCCTCTCTAGCCAAAAACATTCAGTACTTC	CASSLASSLAGASLAKNIQYF	TRBD2	many	TRBV7-2	TRBJ2-4
TGTGCCATCAGCCGCCTCGCGGGGGATGCTTTCTTT	CAISRLAGDAFF	.	.	TRBV10-3	TRBJ1-1
TGTGCCAGCAGGACGGGGACAGCGGGCTGGATGGGCACAGATACGCAGTATTTT	CASRTGTAGWMGTDTQYF	.	many	TRBV28	TRBJ2-3
TGCAGTGCTAGAGACAACATCAAACAGGGATACACTGAAGCTTTCTTT	CSARDNIKQGYTEAFF	.	many	TRBV20-1	TRBJ1-1